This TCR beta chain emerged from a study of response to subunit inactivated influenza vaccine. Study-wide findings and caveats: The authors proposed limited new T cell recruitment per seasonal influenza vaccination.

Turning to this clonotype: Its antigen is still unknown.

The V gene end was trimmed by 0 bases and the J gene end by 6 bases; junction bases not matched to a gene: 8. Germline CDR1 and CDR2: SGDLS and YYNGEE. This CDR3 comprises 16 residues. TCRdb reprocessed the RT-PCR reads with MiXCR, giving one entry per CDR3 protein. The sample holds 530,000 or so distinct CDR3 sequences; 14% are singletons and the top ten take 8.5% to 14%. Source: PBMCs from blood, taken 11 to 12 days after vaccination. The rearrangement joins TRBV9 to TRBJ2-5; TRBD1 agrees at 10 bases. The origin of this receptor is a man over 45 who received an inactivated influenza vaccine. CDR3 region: CASSVEGGQGGKTQYF. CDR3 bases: TGTGCCAGCAGCGTAGAGGGAGGACAGGGGGGAAAGACCCAGTACTTC.